These 15 T cell receptor beta chains came from one sample sequenced in a study of T cells in Graves' hyperthyroidism and ophthalmopathy (dated by TCRdb to about 2019). Library preparation employed multiplex PCR. TCRdb shows the sequencer as Illumina HiSeq 2000. The TCR beta CDR3 regions were amplified from the RNA transcripts. A first-round RT-PCR of the TCR CDR3 used the HTBI primer set with the Qiagen OneStep RT-PCR kit. In TCRdb, the public reads were trimmed at Q25 with fastp and aligned with MiXCR, with productive beta chains retained. Merged by CDR3 protein, the rows form single entries marked with the most common genes and DNA. Recorded for this sample are about 720,000 distinct CDR3 sequences; 18% of them occurred a single time. The ten largest account for 16% of the sample. Material for sequencing was blood. Receptors were obtained from a woman in her 50s with Graves' hyperthyroidism that later progressed to Graves' ophthalmopathy.

The chain couples TRBV7-2 to TRBJ2-1; 12 positions match TRBD1. After removal of 5 bases from V and 8 bases from J, the junction contained 7 bases not matched to a gene. The CDR3 runs 15 residues. CDR1 is SGHTA and CDR2 is FQGNSA in the germline V gene. The CDR3 coding sequence is TGTGCCAGCAGCACTGGGACAGGGGGCAGGGATGAGCAGTTCTTC. It translates to CASSTGTGGRDEQFF. Together with reference TRBV7-2 and TRBJ2-1, the CDR3 gives the full variable domain: GAGVSQSPSNKVTEKGKDVELRCDPISGHTALYWYRQSLGQGLEFLIYFQGNSAPDKSGLPSDRFSAERTGGSVSTLTIQRTQQEDSAVYLCASSTGTGGRDEQFFGPGTRLTVL.

The genes are TRBV7-9 and TRBJ1-2, with 8 bases that match TRBD1. Germline V lookup: CDR1 SEHNR, CDR2 FQNEAQ (reference sequence). V shed 4 bases, J shed 2 bases, and the junction held 9 bases outside the gene matches. This CDR3 spans 16 amino acids. The CDR3 here is CASSSGQVELNYGYTF. The CDR3 DNA sequence: TGTGCCAGCAGCTCGGGACAGGTTGAATTGAACTATGGCTACACCTTC.

This clonotype was picked up many times. The rearrangement joins TRBV20-1 to TRBJ2-3; 14 bases match TRBD2. Germline values: CDR1 DFQATT, CDR2 SNEGSKA (reference sequence). The CDR3 contains 18 residues. J was trimmed by 1 base and V by 5 bases; bases with no gene match: 11. CDR3 in DNA: TGCAGTGCTTCATCCGGGACTAGCGGGGGTGGGGGCACAGATACGCAGTATTTT. Protein: CSASSGTSGGGGTDTQYF.

This clonotype was seen repeatedly, ten times or more. The V call is TRBV5-1, the J call TRBJ2-4; tentatively, D is TRBD1 (5 bases). The CDR3 is 13 amino acids. CDR1 is SGHRS, CDR2 YFSETQ, per germline. Trimming pared 0 bases from V and 6 bases from J, leaving 7 bases between. The CDR3 nucleotides are TGCGCCAGCAGCTTGGCAACAGGAAACATTCAGTACTTC. Protein sequence: CASSLATGNIQYF. The full variable domain, its missing parts supplied by reference TRBV5-1 and TRBJ2-4, is KAGVTQTPRYLIKTRGQQVTLSCSPISGHRSVSWYQQTPGQGLQFLFEYFSETQRNKGNFPGRFSGRQFSNSRSEMNVSTLELGDSALYLCASSLATGNIQYFGAGTRLSVL.

This clonotype has just a few counts. The V call is TRBV29-1, the J call TRBJ1-2, with D hard to call. The CDR3 covers 14 residues. Germline V gene data show CDR1 as SQVTM and CDR2 as ANQGSEA. V shed 3 bases and J shed 5 bases, with 16 bases lying between them. In DNA form, the CDR3 reads TGCAGCGTTGATCTGGCAGAGAGTTGGTATGGCTACACCTTC. It is translated as CSVDLAESWYGYTF.

The CDR3: CASSPRTYVNTEAFF. The DNA for the CDR3 is TGTGCCAGTAGTCCGAGGACATACGTAAACACTGAAGCTTTCTTT. The chain couples TRBV19 to TRBJ1-1; TRBD1 might be the D (5 bases). V was shortened by 5 bases and J by 2 bases, with 15 bases between the two germline ends. The CDR3 loop spans 15 amino acids. From germline, CDR1 is LNHDA and CDR2 SQIVND (reference sequence).

This clonotype was detected many times. V and J are TRBV7-9 and TRBJ2-7; 7 nucleotides match TRBD1. The CDR3 has 13 residues. With 8 bases clipped from V and 3 bases from J, the junction kept 7 bases outside the gene matches. From germline, CDR1 is SEHNR and CDR2 FQNEAQ (reference sequence). The CDR3 DNA reads TGTGCCAGCCGACAGGGACCAAGCTACGAGCAGTACTTC. Amino acid sequence: CASRQGPSYEQYF. The variable domain in full, completed from reference TRBV7-9 and TRBJ2-7, reads DTGVSQNPRHKITKRGQNVTFRCDPISEHNRLYWYRQTLGQGPEFLTYFQNEAQLEKSRLLSDRFSAERPKGSFSTLEIQRTEQGDSAMYLCASRQGPSYEQYFGPGTRLTVT.

This clonotype was found many times. DNA for the CDR3: TGTGCCAGCAGTACGGACAGGGGTGGTTCACCCCTCCACTTT. It codes for CASSTDRGGSPLHF. V and J are TRBV6-1 and TRBJ1-6; TRBD1 aligns across 9 bases. Unmatched junction bases numbered 5, after V lost 5 bases and J lost 9 bases. This CDR3 comprises 14 residues. Germline V gene lookup returns CDR1 MNHNS and CDR2 SASEGT.

The chain links TRBV11-2 to TRBJ2-3; 7 bases fit TRBD2. Germline assignment: CDR1 SGHAT and CDR2 FQNNGV. CDR3 length: 13 amino acids. V trimming: 5 bases; J trimming: 7 bases; junction bases outside the gene matches: 6. CDR3: CASSPGLVNTQYF. Here the CDR3 DNA reads TGTGCCAGCAGCCCAGGACTAGTTAATACGCAGTATTTT.

The sample holds a few counts of this clonotype. The chain is built from TRBV9 and TRBJ1-2; a possible D gene is TRBD1 (5 bases). V gave up 0 bases and J gave up 4 bases, with 10 bases separating them. The CDR3 runs 14 residues. Germline CDR1 is SGDLS and CDR2 is YYNGEE. In nucleotides, the CDR3 is TGTGCCAGCAGCGTAGGGTGGCAGGGCTATGGCTACACCTTC. Translated, it gives CASSVGWQGYGYTF.

This clonotype was observed many times. The J gene is TRBJ1-1, the V gene TRBV12-5; D remains ambiguous. The CDR3 spans 12 residues. V lost 6 bases and J lost 7, with 12 bases in between. Germline V CDR1 and CDR2: LGHNT, FRNRAP. In DNA, the CDR3 is TGTGCTAGTGGCCCCCCAAGCAGTGAAGCTTTCTTT. Amino acid sequence: CASGPPSSEAFF.

This clonotype occurred a few times. V is TRBV7-3 and J is TRBJ2-7; a possible D gene is TRBD1 (5 bases). CDR3 length: 16 amino acids. V lost 1 base to trimming and J lost 7 bases, with 20 bases between them. The germline V gene encodes CDR1 SGHTA and CDR2 FQGTGA. CDR3 sequence (DNA): TGTGCCAGCAGCTTAATGGCGGCAGGGCCATCGCGGGAGCAGTACTTC. Its translation: CASSLMAAGPSREQYF. Complete variable domain (other parts from reference TRBV7-3 and TRBJ2-7): GAGVSQTPSNKVTEKGKYVELRCDPISGHTALYWYRQSLGQGPEFLIYFQGTGAADDSGLPNDRFFAVRPEGSVSTLKIQRTERGDSAVYLCASSLMAAGPSREQYFGPGTRLTVT.

The chain links TRBV27 to TRBJ2-5, with D maybe TRBD1 (6 bases). V lost 2 bases, J lost 4 bases, and 14 bases lay in between. This CDR3 spans 15 amino acids. Germline CDR1 is MNHEY and CDR2 is SMNVEV (reference sequence). CDR3 coding DNA: TGTGCCAGCAGTTTACAGGGGAGATCCCCAGAGACCCAGTACTTC. Its protein product is CASSLQGRSPETQYF.

The sample holds many counts of this clonotype. CDR3 protein: CASSFLQGTLAKNIQYF. For the CDR3, the DNA is TGTGCCAGCAGTTTCTTACAGGGGACACTAGCCAAAAACATTCAGTACTTC. The chain links TRBV28 to TRBJ2-4; the match to TRBD1 covers 7 bases. Germline CDR1 reads MDHEN; CDR2 reads SYDVKM. V gave up 3 bases and J gave up 0 bases; unmatched junction bases: 8. This CDR3 is 17 amino acids long.

The sample holds a few counts of this clonotype. The rearrangement joins TRBV19 to TRBJ1-5; D may be TRBD1 (6 bases). The CDR3 is 14 residues long. The ends were cut back, 7 bases at V and 6 bases at J, with 16 bases in the middle. Germline V gene lookup returns CDR1 LNHDA and CDR2 SQIVND (reference sequence). Written as DNA, the CDR3 is TGTGCCAGTAAGCACAGGGAGGTGAGTCAGCCCCAGCATTTT. It translates to CASKHREVSQPQHF.